The 9 T cell receptor beta chains below were found in one sample sequenced in a study of T cell clonality in common variable immunodeficiency. Method: immunoSEQ multiplex PCR; TCRdb's copy keeps in-frame clones and lacks some. Sampling found about 37,000 clones, none seen once. Sequencing was done on a sample of peripheral blood mononuclear cells. These receptors all come from a person aged 18 to 75 in good health.

This clone has ten or more counts. The read ends 3 residues shy of where the CDR3 ends; the end is completed using the germline J gene. The V call is TRBV12-3 or TRBV12-4, the J call TRBJ2-7; 10 nucleotides line up with TRBD1. Unmatched junction bases numbered 9, after V lost 5 bases and J lost 2 bases. The CDR3 extends over 16 amino acids. CDR3 region: CASSAPGTGATYEQYF. CDR3 DNA, as far as it was read: TGTGCCAGCAGTGCACCCGGGACAGGGGCAACCTACGAG.

This clone occurred many times. The CDR3 is cut off 3 residues early in the read; its end comes from the germline J gene. V and J are TRBV4-2 and TRBJ2-3; 8 nucleotides line up with TRBD2. Germline V lookup: CDR1 LGHNA, CDR2 YNFKEQ. Trimming removed 3 bases from V and 0 bases from J; junction bases left unmatched: 5. The CDR3 extends over 16 amino acids. The CDR3 DNA, read in part, is TGTGCCAGCAGCCAGGAGACTAGCGTGAGCACAGATACG. Protein sequence: CASSQETSVSTDT. The CDR3 as a whole reads CASSQETSVSTDTQYF.

This clone was observed many times. The read falls 3 residues short of the CDR3 end, and the missing part is taken from the germline J gene. The V and J genes are TRBV7-2 and TRBJ1-2; 8 bases fit TRBD1. This CDR3 region has 15 residues. The germline V gene encodes CDR1 SGHTA and CDR2 FQGNSA. J lost 6 bases, V lost 7 bases, and 13 bases had no gene match. CDR3 sequence reads: CASIEPYQGANGYTF. CDR3 DNA (partial): TGTGCCAGCATCGAACCTTATCAGGGGGCCAATGGC.

At least ten counts were recorded for this clone. The CDR3 end lies 3 residues beyond the end of the read and is filled in from the germline J gene. The genes are TRBV19 and TRBJ2-1, with 9 bases fitting TRBD2. This CDR3 spans 15 amino acids. From germline, CDR1 is LNHDA and CDR2 SQIVND (reference sequence). Trimming cost V 1 base and J 9 bases; bases outside gene matches: 7. CDR3: CASSIGSGGSSEQFF. The part of the CDR3 DNA that was read is TGTGCCAGTAGTATAGGTAGCGGGGGCTCAAGTGAG.

This clone has at least ten counts. Coverage ceases 3 residues before the CDR3 finishes, and the germline J gene fills in the end. The gene calls are TRBV10-3 and TRBJ2-7; the D is unclear. Trimming removed 0 bases at V and 0 bases at J, with 6 bases between. Germline lookup yields CDR1 ENHRY and CDR2 SYGVKD. The CDR3 sequence is 14 residues long. The part of the CDR3 DNA that was read is TGTGCCATCAGTGAGTCGACAAGCTCCTACGAG. It codes for CAISESTSSYE. The entire CDR3 sequence reads CAISESTSSYEQYF.

In this sample, this clone turned up many times. The CDR3 sequence is CASSLGQGVGEQYF. The CDR3 DNA, read in part, is TGTGCCAGCAGCTTAGGACAGGGGGTTGGCGAG. The chain employs TRBV7-9 and TRBJ2-7, with 9 positions matching TRBD1. Coverage ceases 3 residues before the CDR3 finishes, and the germline J gene fills in the end. V trimming: 1 base; J trimming: 6 bases; junction bases outside the gene matches: 4. This CDR3 has 14 amino acids. In germline, CDR1 is SEHNR, CDR2 FQNEAQ (reference sequence).

The table lists this clone with many counts. An end of the junction does not agree with germline; a read error may underlie this. The sequenced fragment ends 3 residues before the CDR3 boundary, so the rest is inferred from the germline J gene. This chain links TRBV4-2 with TRBJ2-4, with 9 bases matching TRBD2. Per the germline V gene, CDR1 is LGHNA and CDR2 is YNFKEQ. This CDR3 spans 17 amino acids. CDR3 bases read: TGCGCCAGCAGCCCAGGAGGAGCGGGAGGACCTCAAAACATT. Translated, it gives CASSPGGAGGPQNI. The whole CDR3 region reads CASSPGGAGGPQNIQYF.

This clone appeared many times. Coverage ceases 3 residues before the CDR3 finishes, and the germline J gene fills in the end. The chain has TRBV19 and TRBJ1-2, with 8 nucleotides matching TRBD1. This CDR3 spans 14 amino acids. CDR1 is LNHDA, CDR2 SQIVND, per germline (reference sequence). Trimming removed 4 bases from V and 2 bases from J; junction bases left unmatched: 3. CDR3 bases read: TGTGCCAGTAGTACACAGGGGGGGAACTATGGC. Translating it yields CASSTQGGNYG. The complete CDR3 sequence is CASSTQGGNYGYTF.

This clone was observed many times. The missing CDR3 end, 3 residues past where the read stops, is filled in from the germline J gene. The gene calls are TRBV18 and TRBJ1-1, with TRBD1 as a possible D gene (6 bases). V was shortened by 9 bases and J by 5 bases, with 22 bases between the two germline ends. The length of the CDR3 is 15 residues. The germline V gene encodes CDR1 KGHSH and CDR2 LQKENI. This CDR3 is CASRPMDSFRTEAFF. The sequenced CDR3 bases are TGTGCCAGTCGCCCAATGGACAGTTTCAGGACTGAA.